This T cell receptor beta chain was captured by sequencing in a study of CD8 T cells in Susac syndrome. With random hexamers, about 0.5 to 1 ug RNA was reverse transcribed. Across 54 Vbeta and 13 Jbeta, immunoSEQ multiplex PCR amplified TCR beta CDR3. One entry per CDR3 protein, called by TCRdb with MiXCR from the immunoSEQ multiplex PCR reads. This table has some 170,000 distinct CDR3 sequences, roughly 94% appearing once. Trimming pared 2 bases from V and 3 bases from J, leaving 15 bases between. This CDR3 spans 16 amino acids. Germline CDR1 SGHVS, CDR2 FNYEAQ. The chain links TRBV7-6 to TRBJ2-3, with D perhaps matching TRBD2 (5 bases). The sequence was collected from a human donor with multiple sclerosis. What was sequenced was CD4+ T cells from PBMCs. The CDR3 nucleotides are TGTGCCAGCAGCTTATTTAGCGAAAGTCGTACAGATACGCAGTATTTT. This translates into CASSLFSESRTDTQYF.